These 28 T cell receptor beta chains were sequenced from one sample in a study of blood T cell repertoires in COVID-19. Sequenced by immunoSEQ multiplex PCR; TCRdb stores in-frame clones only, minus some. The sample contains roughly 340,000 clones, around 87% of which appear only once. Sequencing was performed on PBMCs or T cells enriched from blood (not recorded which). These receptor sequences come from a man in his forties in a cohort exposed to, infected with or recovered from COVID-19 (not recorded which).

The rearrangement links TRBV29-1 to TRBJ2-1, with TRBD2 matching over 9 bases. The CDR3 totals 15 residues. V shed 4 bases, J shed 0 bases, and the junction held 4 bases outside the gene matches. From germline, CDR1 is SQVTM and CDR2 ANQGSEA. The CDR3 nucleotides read TGCAGCGTTGTAGAGCGGGAGGCCTCCTACAATGAGCAGTTCTTC. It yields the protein CSVVEREASYNEQFF.

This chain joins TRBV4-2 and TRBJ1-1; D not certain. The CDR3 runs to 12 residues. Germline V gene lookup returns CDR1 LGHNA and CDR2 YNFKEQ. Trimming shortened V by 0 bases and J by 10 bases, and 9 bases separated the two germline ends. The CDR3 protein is CASSQDKAVAFF. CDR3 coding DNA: TGTGCCAGCAGCCAAGATAAAGCGGTAGCTTTCTTT.

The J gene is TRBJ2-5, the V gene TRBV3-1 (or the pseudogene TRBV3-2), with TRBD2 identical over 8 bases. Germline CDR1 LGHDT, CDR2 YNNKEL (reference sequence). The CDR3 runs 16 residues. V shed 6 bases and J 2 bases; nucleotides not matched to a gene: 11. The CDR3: CASSQIRTSSQETQYF. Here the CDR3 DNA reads TGTGCCAGCAGTCAAATCCGGACTAGCTCTCAAGAGACCCAGTACTTC.

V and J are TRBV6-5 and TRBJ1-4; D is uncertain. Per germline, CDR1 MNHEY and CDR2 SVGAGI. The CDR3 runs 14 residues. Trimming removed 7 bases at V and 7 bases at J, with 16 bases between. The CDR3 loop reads CASKRGPKGEKLFF. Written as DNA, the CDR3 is TGTGCCAGCAAGCGAGGGCCGAAAGGTGAAAAACTGTTTTTT.

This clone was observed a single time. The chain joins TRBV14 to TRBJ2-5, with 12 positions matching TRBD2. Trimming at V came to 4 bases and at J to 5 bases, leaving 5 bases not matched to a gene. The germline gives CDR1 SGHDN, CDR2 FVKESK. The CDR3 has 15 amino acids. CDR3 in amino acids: CASSLGTSGWETQYF. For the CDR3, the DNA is TGTGCCAGCAGCCTCGGGACTAGCGGGTGGGAGACCCAGTACTTC.

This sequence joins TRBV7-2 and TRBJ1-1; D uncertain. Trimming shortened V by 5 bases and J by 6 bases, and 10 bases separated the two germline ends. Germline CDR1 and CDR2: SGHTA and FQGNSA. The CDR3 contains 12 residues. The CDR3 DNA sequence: TGTGCCAGCAGCCCCGGAGGGCCTGAAGCTTTCTTT. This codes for CASSPGGPEAFF.

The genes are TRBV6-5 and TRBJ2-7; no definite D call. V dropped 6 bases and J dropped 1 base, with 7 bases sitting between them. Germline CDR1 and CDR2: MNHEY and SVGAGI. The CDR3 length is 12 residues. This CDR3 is CASRITSYEQYF. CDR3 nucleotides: TGTGCCAGCAGAATTACTTCCTACGAGCAGTACTTC.

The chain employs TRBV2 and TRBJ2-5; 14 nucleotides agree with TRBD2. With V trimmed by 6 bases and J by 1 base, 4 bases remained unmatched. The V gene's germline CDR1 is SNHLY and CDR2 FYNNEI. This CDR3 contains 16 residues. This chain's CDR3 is CASRPTSGRVQETQYF. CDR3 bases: TGTGCCAGCAGGCCGACTAGCGGGAGGGTCCAAGAGACCCAGTACTTC.

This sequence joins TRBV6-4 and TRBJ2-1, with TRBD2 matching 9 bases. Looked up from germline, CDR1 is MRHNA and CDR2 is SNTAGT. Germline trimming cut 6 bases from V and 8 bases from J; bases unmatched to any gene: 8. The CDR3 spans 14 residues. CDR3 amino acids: CASSGGRVGDEQFF. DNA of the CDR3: TGTGCCAGCAGCGGCGGGAGGGTGGGGGATGAGCAGTTCTTC.

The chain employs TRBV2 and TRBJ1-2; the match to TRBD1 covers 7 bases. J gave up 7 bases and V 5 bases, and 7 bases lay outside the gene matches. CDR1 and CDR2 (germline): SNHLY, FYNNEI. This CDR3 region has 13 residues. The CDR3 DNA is TGTGCCAGCAGTACACAGGGGCTGGGTGGCTACACCTTC. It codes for CASSTQGLGGYTF.

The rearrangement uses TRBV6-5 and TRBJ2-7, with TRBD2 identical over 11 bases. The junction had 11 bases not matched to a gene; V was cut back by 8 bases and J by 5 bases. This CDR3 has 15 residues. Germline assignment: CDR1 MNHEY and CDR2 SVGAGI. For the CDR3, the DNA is TGTGCCAGCGGAATAGCGGGAGGGCCTAAGCACGAGCAGTACTTC. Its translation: CASGIAGGPKHEQYF.

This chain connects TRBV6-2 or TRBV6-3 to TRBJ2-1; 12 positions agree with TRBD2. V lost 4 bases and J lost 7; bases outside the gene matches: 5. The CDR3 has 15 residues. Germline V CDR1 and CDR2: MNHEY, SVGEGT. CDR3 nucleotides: TGTGCCAGCAGTTCCCCTAGCGGGGGGGGGAATGAGCAGTTCTTC. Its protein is CASSSPSGGGNEQFF.

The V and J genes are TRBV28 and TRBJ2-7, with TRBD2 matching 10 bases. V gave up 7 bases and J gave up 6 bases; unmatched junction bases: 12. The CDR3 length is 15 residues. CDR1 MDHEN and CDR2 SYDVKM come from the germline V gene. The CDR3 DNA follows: TGTGCCAGCACTCCGAGCGGGAGGGTGGAGGGCGAGCAGTACTTC. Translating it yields CASTPSGRVEGEQYF.

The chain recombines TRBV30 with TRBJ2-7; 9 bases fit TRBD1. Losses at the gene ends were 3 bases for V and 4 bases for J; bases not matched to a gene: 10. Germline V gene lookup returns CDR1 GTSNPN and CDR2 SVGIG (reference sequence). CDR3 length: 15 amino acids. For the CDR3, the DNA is TGTGCCTGGAGCGCGCCGGACAGGGGTAGTTACGAGCAGTACTTC. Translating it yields CAWSAPDRGSYEQYF.

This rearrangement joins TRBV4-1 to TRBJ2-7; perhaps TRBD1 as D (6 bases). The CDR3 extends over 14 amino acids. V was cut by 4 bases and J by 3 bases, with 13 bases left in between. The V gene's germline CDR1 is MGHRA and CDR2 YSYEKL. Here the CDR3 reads CASSLRDTLYEQYF. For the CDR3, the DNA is TGCGCCAGCAGCCTAAGGGACACCCTCTACGAGCAGTACTTC.

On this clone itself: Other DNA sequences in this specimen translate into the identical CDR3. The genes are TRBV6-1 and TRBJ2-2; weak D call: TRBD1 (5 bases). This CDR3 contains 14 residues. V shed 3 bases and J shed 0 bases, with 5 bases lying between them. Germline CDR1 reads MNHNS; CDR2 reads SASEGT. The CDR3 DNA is TGTGCCAGCAGTGAGGGGCCGAACACCGGGGAGCTGTTTTTT. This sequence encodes CASSEGPNTGELFF.

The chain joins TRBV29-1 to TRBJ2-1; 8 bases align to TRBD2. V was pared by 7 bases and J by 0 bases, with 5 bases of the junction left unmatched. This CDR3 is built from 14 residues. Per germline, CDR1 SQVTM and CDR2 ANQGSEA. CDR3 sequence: CSGLAGSSYNEQFF. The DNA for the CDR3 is TGCAGCGGATTAGCGGGGTCCTCCTACAATGAGCAGTTCTTC.

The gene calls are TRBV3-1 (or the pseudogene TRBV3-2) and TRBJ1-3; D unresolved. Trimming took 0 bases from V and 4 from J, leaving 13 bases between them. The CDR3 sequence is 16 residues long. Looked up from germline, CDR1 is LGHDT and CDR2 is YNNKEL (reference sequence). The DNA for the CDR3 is TGTGCCAGCAGCCAAGATCGGCAGTTCGGGGGAAACACCATATATTTT. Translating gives CASSQDRQFGGNTIYF.

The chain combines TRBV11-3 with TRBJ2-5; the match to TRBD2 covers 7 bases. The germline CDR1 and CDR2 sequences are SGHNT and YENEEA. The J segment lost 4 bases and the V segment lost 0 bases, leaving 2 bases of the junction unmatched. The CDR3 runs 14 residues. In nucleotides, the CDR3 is TGTGCCAGCAGCTTAGATGCGGGGGTAGAGACCCAGTACTTC. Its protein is CASSLDAGVETQYF.

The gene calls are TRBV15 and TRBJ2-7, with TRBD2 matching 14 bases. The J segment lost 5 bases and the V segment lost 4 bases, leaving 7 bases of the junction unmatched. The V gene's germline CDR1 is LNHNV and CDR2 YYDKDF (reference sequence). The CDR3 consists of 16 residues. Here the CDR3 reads CATSTGTSGRGDEQYF. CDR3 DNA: TGTGCCACCAGCACCGGGACTAGCGGGAGAGGGGACGAGCAGTACTTC.

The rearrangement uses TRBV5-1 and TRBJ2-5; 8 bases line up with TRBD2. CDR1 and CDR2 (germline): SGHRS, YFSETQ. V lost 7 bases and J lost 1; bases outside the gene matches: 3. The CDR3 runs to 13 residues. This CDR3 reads CASRAGAQETQYF. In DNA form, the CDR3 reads TGCGCCAGCCGAGCGGGAGCCCAAGAGACCCAGTACTTC.

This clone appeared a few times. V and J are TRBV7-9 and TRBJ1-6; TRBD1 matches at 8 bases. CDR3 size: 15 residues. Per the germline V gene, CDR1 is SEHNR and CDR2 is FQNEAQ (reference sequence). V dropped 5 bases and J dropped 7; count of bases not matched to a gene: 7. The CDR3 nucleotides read TGTGCCAGCAGCCCAGGGGACAGGAGCAATTCACCCCTCCACTTT. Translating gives CASSPGDRSNSPLHF.

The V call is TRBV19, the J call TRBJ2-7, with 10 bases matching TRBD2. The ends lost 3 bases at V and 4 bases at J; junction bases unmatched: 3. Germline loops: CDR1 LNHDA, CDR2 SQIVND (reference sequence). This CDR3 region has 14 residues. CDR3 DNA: TGTGCCAGTAGTATCGCTAGCGGGAGTTACGAGCAGTACTTC. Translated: CASSIASGSYEQYF.

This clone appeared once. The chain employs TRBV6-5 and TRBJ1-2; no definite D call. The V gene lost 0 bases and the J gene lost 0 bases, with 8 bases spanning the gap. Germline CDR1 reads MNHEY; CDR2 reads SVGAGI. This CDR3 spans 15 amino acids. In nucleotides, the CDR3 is TGTGCCAGCAGTTACTCTTCGGACTCTAACTATGGCTACACCTTC. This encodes CASSYSSDSNYGYTF.

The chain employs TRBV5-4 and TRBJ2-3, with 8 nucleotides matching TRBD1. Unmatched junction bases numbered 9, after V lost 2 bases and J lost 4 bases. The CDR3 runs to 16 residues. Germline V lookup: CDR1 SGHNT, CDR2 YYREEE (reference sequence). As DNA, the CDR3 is TGTGCCAGCAGCTTTAAACCGGGACAGGCCGCAGATACGCAGTATTTT. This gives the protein CASSFKPGQAADTQYF.

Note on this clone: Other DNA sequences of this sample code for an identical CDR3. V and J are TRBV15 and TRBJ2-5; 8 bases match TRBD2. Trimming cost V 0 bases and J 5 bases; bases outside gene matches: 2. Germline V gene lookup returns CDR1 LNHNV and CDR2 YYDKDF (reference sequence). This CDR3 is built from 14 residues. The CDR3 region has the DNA TGTGCCACCAGCAGAGACCCGGGGGGGGAGACCCAGTACTTC. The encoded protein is CATSRDPGGETQYF.

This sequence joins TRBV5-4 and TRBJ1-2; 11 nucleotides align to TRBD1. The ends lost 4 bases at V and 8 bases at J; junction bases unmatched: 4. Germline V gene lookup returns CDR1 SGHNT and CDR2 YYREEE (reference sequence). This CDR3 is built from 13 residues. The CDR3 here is CASSRTGGNGYTF. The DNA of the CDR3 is TGTGCCAGCAGCAGGACAGGGGGCAACGGCTACACCTTC. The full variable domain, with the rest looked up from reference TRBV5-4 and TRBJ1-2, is ETGVTQSPTHLIKTRGQQVTLRCSSQSGHNTVSWYQQALGQGPQFIFQYYREEENGRGNFPPRFSGLQFPNYSSELNVNALELDDSALYLCASSRTGGNGYTFGSGTRLTVV.

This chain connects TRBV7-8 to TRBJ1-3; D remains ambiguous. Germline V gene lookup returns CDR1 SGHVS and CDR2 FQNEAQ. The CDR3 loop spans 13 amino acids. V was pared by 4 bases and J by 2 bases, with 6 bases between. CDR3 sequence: CASSSLAGNTIYF. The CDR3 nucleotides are TGTGCCAGCAGCTCCCTAGCTGGAAACACCATATATTTT.